The T cell receptor (beta chain) described here comes from a study of control samples from healthy donors and cancer patients. Profiling relied on immunoSEQ multiplex PCR, and the TCRdb table lists in-frame clones only, not all of them. Of 46,000 or so clones listed, more than 85% are singletons. The CDR3 covers 13 residues. CDR1 SGHTA and CDR2 FQGNSA come from the germline V gene. J gave up 7 bases and V 3 bases, and 6 bases lay outside the gene matches. This clonotype was sampled from a woman aged 50 to 60 with head and neck cancer. Sequenced input: PBMCs. The V and J genes are TRBV7-2 and TRBJ2-7, with 7 bases matching TRBD2. CDR3 residues: CASSLRMGGEQYF. The CDR3 DNA reads TGTGCCAGCAGCTTGCGGATGGGAGGGGAGCAGTACTTC. Full variable domain (outside the CDR3, taken from reference TRBV7-2 and TRBJ2-7): GAGVSQSPSNKVTEKGKDVELRCDPISGHTALYWYRQSLGQGLEFLIYFQGNSAPDKSGLPSDRFSAERTGGSVSTLTIQRTQQEDSAVYLCASSLRMGGEQYFGPGTRLTVT.